The sample holds many counts of the clone carrying this TCR beta chain. Its cognate antigen is unknown. This sample was included in a study of blood T cells in healthy people across ages. Study-wide results and caveats: Compared with aged donors, long-lived donors showed fewer expanded clones, suggesting selection.

For the second PCR, which ran for 7 to 11 cycles, a sample-barcoded 5' primer and a J-beta primer mix were used. TCRdb re-called the 5' RACE reads with MiXCR, one entry per CDR3 protein. The sample yields 750,000 to 950,000 distinct CDR3 sequences, 53% seen once. Each sample had at least 7 million PBMCs isolated. The TCR comes from a man at least 80 years old in good health. Input material: blood.

The CDR3 sequence: CSVVEGAETQYF. CDR3 nucleotides: TGCAGCGTTGTGGAGGGGGCAGAGACCCAGTACTTC. This chain uses TRBV29-1 with TRBJ2-5; D possibly corresponds to TRBD1 (7 bases). V lost 4 bases, J lost 4 bases, and 10 bases lay in between. The CDR3 covers 12 residues. Germline values: CDR1 SQVTM, CDR2 ANQGSEA.